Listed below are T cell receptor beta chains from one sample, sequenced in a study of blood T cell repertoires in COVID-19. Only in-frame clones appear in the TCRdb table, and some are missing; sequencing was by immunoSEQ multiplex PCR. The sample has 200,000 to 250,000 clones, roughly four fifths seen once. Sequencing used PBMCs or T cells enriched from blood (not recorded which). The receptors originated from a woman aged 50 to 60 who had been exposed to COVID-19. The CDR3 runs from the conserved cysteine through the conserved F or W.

CDR3 protein: CASSSTRGGTKNSPLHF
V gene: TRBV7-2
J gene: TRBJ1-6

CDR3 protein: CASSLEVQHRVNTEAFF
V gene: TRBV5-6
J gene: TRBJ1-1

CDR3 protein: CASSYSSLNTEAFF
V gene: TRBV6-2/TRBV6-3
J gene: TRBJ1-1

CDR3 protein: CASGFGGGSEKLFF
V gene: TRBV12-5
J gene: TRBJ1-4

CDR3 protein: CASSTDRGGMNTEAFF
V gene: TRBV6-6
J gene: TRBJ1-1

CDR3 protein: CASSLGTGWDETQYF
V gene: TRBV11-3
J gene: TRBJ2-5

CDR3 protein: CAWSSGLAGANTQYF
V gene: TRBV30
J gene: TRBJ2-3

CDR3 protein: CASSFRIQTDTQYF
V gene: TRBV5-4
J gene: TRBJ2-3

CDR3 protein: CASSSTPSREIRAFF
V gene: TRBV28
J gene: TRBJ1-1

CDR3 protein: CASSANGQGGQPQHF
V gene: TRBV6-4
J gene: TRBJ1-5

CDR3 protein: CASSRDRLYEQYF
V gene: TRBV6-6
J gene: TRBJ2-7

CDR3 protein: CASSQTGTHFNSGNTIYF
V gene: TRBV11-2
J gene: TRBJ1-3

CDR3 protein: CASSLRQGLNEKLFF
V gene: TRBV5-4
J gene: TRBJ1-4

CDR3 protein: CASSRRQGRIDKAFF
V gene: TRBV3-1/TRBV3-2
J gene: TRBJ1-1

CDR3 protein: CASSPSGQGGTEAFF
V gene: TRBV9
J gene: TRBJ1-1

CDR3 protein: CASSQDPLRQGGRRETQYF
V gene: TRBV3-1/TRBV3-2
J gene: TRBJ2-5

CDR3 protein: CASGDRGGYTEAFF
V gene: TRBV28
J gene: TRBJ1-1

CDR3 protein: CASSTEGFSNQPQHF
V gene: TRBV6-5
J gene: TRBJ1-5

CDR3 protein: CASSVRGGGYTF
V gene: TRBV9
J gene: TRBJ1-2

CDR3 protein: CASSGTVDQPQHF
V gene: TRBV19
J gene: TRBJ1-5

CDR3 protein: CASSFRAMMNTEAFF
V gene: TRBV27
J gene: TRBJ1-1

CDR3 protein: CASSLGVFAVGVRGYTF
V gene: TRBV5-1
J gene: TRBJ1-2

CDR3 protein: CASSDHGGGSTEAFF
V gene: TRBV6-4
J gene: TRBJ1-1

CDR3 protein: CASSPGQVIQETQYF
V gene: TRBV18
J gene: TRBJ2-5

CDR3 protein: CASSLETGVANSPLHF
V gene: TRBV5-1
J gene: TRBJ1-6

CDR3 protein: CSVEPPVYGYTF
V gene: TRBV29-1
J gene: TRBJ1-2

CDR3 protein: CASSVSGGAPTDTQYF
V gene: TRBV9
J gene: TRBJ2-3

CDR3 protein: CASSNLGGGGTAFF
V gene: TRBV6-5
J gene: TRBJ1-1

CDR3 protein: CASSYGDNPPLHF
V gene: TRBV6-6
J gene: TRBJ1-6

CDR3 protein: CASSLYRGPLNQPQHF
V gene: TRBV28
J gene: TRBJ1-5

CDR3 protein: CASGATSGGVDTQYF
V gene: TRBV10-1
J gene: TRBJ2-3

CDR3 protein: CASSSEQGAFF
V gene: TRBV6-6
J gene: TRBJ1-1

CDR3 protein: CASSPYRVYEQYF
V gene: TRBV2
J gene: TRBJ2-7

CDR3 protein: CASSPTVLGWTQHF
V gene: TRBV27
J gene: TRBJ1-5

CDR3 protein: CASTGTGTSPLHF
V gene: TRBV27
J gene: TRBJ1-6

CDR3 protein: CASSVLKGVGTEAFF
V gene: TRBV9
J gene: TRBJ1-1

CDR3 protein: CSVFPTRQGMVNTEAFF
V gene: TRBV29-1
J gene: TRBJ1-1